Shown below are 11 T cell receptor beta chains from a single sample sequenced in a study of cytomegalovirus exposure and HLA in healthy donors. With 60 Vbeta and 13 Jbeta primers, the PCR was carried out. TCRdb's copy holds only in-frame clones and misses some; the assay was immunoSEQ multiplex PCR. The sample gives some 130,000 clones, about four fifths of which show up once; around 0.7% is in the top ten. Sequencing was done on a sample of PBMCs. These receptors were obtained from a man aged 18 to 29 in good health and CMV-seronegative.

V usage is TRBV18 and J usage is TRBJ1-2; D ambiguous. This CDR3 has 13 amino acids. In germline, CDR1 is KGHSH, CDR2 LQKENI. Trimming removed 2 bases at V and 8 bases at J, with 12 bases between. The chain's CDR3 is CASSPEIQSGYTF. The CDR3 DNA sequence: TGTGCCAGCTCACCAGAGATTCAATCGGGCTACACCTTC.

This rearrangement joins TRBV10-1 to TRBJ2-3; 9 bases align to TRBD2. J was trimmed by 2 bases and V by 5 bases; bases with no gene match: 8. The V gene's germline CDR1 is WNHNN and CDR2 SYGVQD (reference sequence). CDR3 length equals 16 residues. The DNA for the CDR3 is TGCGCCAGCAGTTCGCGACTAGCGGAGACCACAGATACGCAGTATTTT. This encodes CASSSRLAETTDTQYF.

This sequence joins TRBV6-4 and TRBJ1-2; 9 nucleotides match TRBD1. CDR3 length equals 16 residues. The ends lost 0 bases at V and 5 bases at J; junction bases unmatched: 7. Germline lookup yields CDR1 MRHNA and CDR2 SNTAGT. CDR3 residues: CASSDSQDRGFYGYTF. CDR3 coding DNA: TGTGCCAGCAGTGACTCTCAGGACAGGGGCTTTTATGGCTACACCTTC.

The chain has TRBV11-3 and TRBJ1-1, with D maybe TRBD1 (5 bases). V was cut by 5 bases and J by 5 bases, with 21 bases left in between. Germline CDR1 and CDR2: SGHNT and YENEEA. This CDR3 region has 16 residues. The DNA of the CDR3 is TGTGCCAGCAGCATTGATCCCCAGGGAGGAAAGACTGAAGCTTTCTTT. It encodes CASSIDPQGGKTEAFF.

The genes are TRBV7-2 and TRBJ1-1, with 10 bases matching TRBD1. The ends lost 8 bases at V and 1 base at J; junction bases unmatched: 7. In germline, CDR1 is SGHTA, CDR2 FQGNSA. The length of the CDR3 is 15 residues. CDR3: CASQGTGAKNTEAFF. In DNA, the CDR3 is TGTGCCAGCCAGGGGACAGGGGCCAAGAACACTGAAGCTTTCTTT.

This chain joins TRBV6-1 and TRBJ1-3; a weak D match, TRBD1 (5 bases). The germline V and J ends were trimmed by 7 bases and 0 bases, with 13 bases remaining between them. Germline CDR1 is MNHNS and CDR2 is SASEGT. The CDR3 length is 15 residues. The CDR3 region has the DNA TGTGCCAGCACCTTATGGGGGGGCTCTGGAAACACCATATATTTT. Translating gives CASTLWGGSGNTIYF.

This sequence joins TRBV10-3 and TRBJ1-2, with 12 bases matching TRBD1. The CDR3 contains 14 residues. The trim removed 6 bases at V and 5 bases at J, leaving 4 bases unmatched. The germline CDR1 and CDR2 sequences are ENHRY and SYGVKD. The CDR3 region is CAISGDRGLYGYTF. The CDR3 DNA reads as TGTGCCATCAGCGGGGACAGGGGGCTGTATGGCTACACCTTC.

This clone was counted only a few times. The V and J genes are TRBV28 and TRBJ2-2; 7 bases match TRBD1. The length of the CDR3 is 15 residues. Trimming at V came to 5 bases and at J to 5 bases, leaving 8 bases not matched to a gene. Germline V gene lookup returns CDR1 MDHEN and CDR2 SYDVKM. The CDR3 bases are TGTGCCAGCAGTCCTACAGGGGCAAGGACCGGGGAGCTGTTTTTT. This translates into CASSPTGARTGELFF.

In its sample, this clone was seen a few times. The chain employs TRBV19 and TRBJ1-4; D is uncertain. Trimming took 3 bases from V and 13 from J, leaving 15 bases between them. The CDR3 runs 13 residues. CDR1 is LNHDA, CDR2 SQIVND, per germline (reference sequence). The CDR3 reads CASSILFGGLLFF. CDR3 sequence (DNA): TGTGCCAGTAGTATTCTTTTCGGTGGTTTACTGTTTTTT.

The V call is TRBV29-1, the J call TRBJ2-3; D uncertain. Germline assignment: CDR1 SQVTM and CDR2 ANQGSEA. The CDR3 is 13 amino acids. The V end lost 6 bases, the J end lost 0 bases, and 10 bases lay between the germline ends. CDR3 amino acids: CSVLLHSTDTQYF. CDR3 nucleotides: TGCAGCGTCCTCTTACATAGCACAGATACGCAGTATTTT.

The chain joins TRBV9 to TRBJ2-7; a possible D gene is TRBD2 (5 bases). CDR1 and CDR2 from the germline V gene are SGDLS and YYNGEE. The CDR3 extends over 16 amino acids. V lost 2 bases and J 3 bases, leaving 18 bases between the germline ends. CDR3 sequence: CASSVSVRVGGYEQYF. CDR3 DNA: TGTGCCAGCAGCGTGTCTGTACGGGTCGGAGGCTACGAGCAGTACTTC.